Listed here is a single T cell receptor (beta chain). Its target is unknown. One end of the junction varies from germline; a read error may be responsible. CDR1 is SGHAT, CDR2 FQNNGV, per germline. This CDR3 is built from 19 residues. This entry comes from a study of tumor-infiltrating lymphocytes in primary liver carcinoma. The study, taken as a whole, reports: Only about 8-25% of top clones occurred in every one of the five tumor regions.

The approximately 17-32 mg bulk tissue piece was not sorted before simultaneous RNA and DNA extraction. Priming with a constant-region primer yielded TCR beta cDNA from 450 to 600 ng total RNA. Modified slightly, ARM-PCR produced TCR beta libraries over three nested multiplex PCR rounds. With TRBV1-TRBV30 forward primers and a C-beta reverse primer, the first two PCR rounds were run for roughly 10 cycles each. MiXCR, run by TCRdb on the multiplex PCR reads, gives a single entry per CDR3 protein. The sample shows more than 30,000 distinct CDR3 sequences, about 82% of them seen only once. The sample comprised liver tumor tissue from sampling region 5. Stated subset: tumor region T5, tumor centre. This clonotype was sampled from a man between 40 and 49 years old with primary liver carcinoma and hepatitis B virus infection. This rearrangement joins TRBV11-2 to TRBJ2-1; 7 nucleotides align to TRBD2. CDR3 region: CPSSLDGRFSGTLYDEQFF. The DNA for the CDR3 is TGTCCCAGCAGCTTAGATGGGCGATTCAGCGGGACCCTTTACGATGAGCAGTTTTTC.